This entry concerns a single TCR beta chain. This sample stems from a study of resident and recirculating memory T cells in vitiligo. Study context: Samples were epidermis from two lesional and two nonlesional sites, plus PBMCs.

The protocol was immunoSEQ multiplex PCR, while the TCRdb copy is restricted to in-frame clones and leaves out a portion. In the table there are some 70,000 clones, approximately 90% of which are singletons. Patients' lesions had not changed for the previous 6 months. No vitiligo treatment was given during the prior three months. Trimming cost V 2 bases and J 4 bases, with 17 bases left between them. In germline, CDR1 is SQVTM, CDR2 ANQGSEA. The CDR3 has 16 amino acids. Source material: blood. This chain joins TRBV29-1 and TRBJ2-2; tentatively, D is TRBD1 (6 bases). The source is a male donor with vitiligo. CDR3 sequence: CSVEQNGQDSTGELFF. The CDR3 nucleotides read TGCAGCGTTGAACAAAACGGGCAGGACAGCACCGGGGAGCTGTTTTTT.